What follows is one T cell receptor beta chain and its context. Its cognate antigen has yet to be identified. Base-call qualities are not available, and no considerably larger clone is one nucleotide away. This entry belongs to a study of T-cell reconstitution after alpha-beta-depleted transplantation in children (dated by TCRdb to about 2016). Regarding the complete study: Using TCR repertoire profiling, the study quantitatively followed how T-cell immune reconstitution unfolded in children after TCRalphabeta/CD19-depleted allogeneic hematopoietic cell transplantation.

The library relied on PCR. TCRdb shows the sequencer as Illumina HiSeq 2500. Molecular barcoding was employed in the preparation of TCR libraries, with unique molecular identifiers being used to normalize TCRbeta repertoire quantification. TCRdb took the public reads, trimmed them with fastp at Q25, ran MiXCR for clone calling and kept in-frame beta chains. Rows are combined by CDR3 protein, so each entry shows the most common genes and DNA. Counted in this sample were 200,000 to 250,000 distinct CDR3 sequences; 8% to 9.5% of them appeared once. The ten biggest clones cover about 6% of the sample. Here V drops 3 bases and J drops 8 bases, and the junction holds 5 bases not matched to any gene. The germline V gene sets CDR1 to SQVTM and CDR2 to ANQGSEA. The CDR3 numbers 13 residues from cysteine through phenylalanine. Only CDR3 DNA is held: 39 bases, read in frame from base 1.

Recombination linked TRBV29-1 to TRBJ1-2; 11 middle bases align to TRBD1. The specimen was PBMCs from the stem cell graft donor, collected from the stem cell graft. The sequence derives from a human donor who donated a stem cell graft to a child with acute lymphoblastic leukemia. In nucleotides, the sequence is TGCAGCGTTGAGGACAGGGGGCAAGGAGGCTACACCTTC. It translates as CSVEDRGQGGYTF.